These T cell receptor beta chains were read from a single sample in a study of OX40 agonist ivuxolimab in advanced cancers. The protocol was immunoSEQ multiplex PCR, while the TCRdb copy is restricted to in-frame clones and leaves out a portion. The sample yields 50,000 to 70,000 clones, about four fifths seen once. The sample was CD4+ or CD8+ T cells sorted from blood, taken in a trial of the OX40 agonist ivuxolimab. The receptors stem from an adult with an advanced solid tumor such as melanoma, head and neck, liver or kidney cancer. Both conserved end residues are part of each CDR3. A D gene is named only where the DNA matches it firmly. The size field is filled for only some rows; it gives once, few, many or a size class.

TRBD1,once,TRBV6-5,TRBJ1-1,CASSSPTGRTEAFF,TGTGCCAGCAGTTCCCCGACAGGGCGCACTGAAGCTTTCTTT
.,.,TRBV28,TRBJ1-3,CATDSLPSGNTIYF,TGTGCCACCGACAGCCTTCCCTCTGGAAACACCATATATTTT
.,once,TRBV28,TRBJ1-1,CASSPWTALSTEAFF,TGTGCCAGCAGTCCCTGGACAGCCCTTAGCACTGAAGCTTTCTTT
.,.,TRBV6-6,TRBJ1-1,CASSSGMNTEAFF,TGTGCCAGCAGCTCAGGGATGAACACTGAAGCTTTCTTT
TRBD1,.,TRBV5-6,TRBJ1-1,CASSSTTGIEAFF,TGTGCCAGCAGCTCAACGACAGGGATTGAAGCTTTCTTT
.,.,TRBV7-9,TRBJ1-2,CASSLGVTWGYTF,TGTGCCAGCAGCTTAGGGGTCACCTGGGGGTACACCTTC
TRBD2,.,TRBV29-1,TRBJ2-1,CSAGSTSGSHEQFF,TGCAGCGCTGGATCGACTAGCGGGAGCCATGAGCAGTTCTTC
.,.,TRBV18,TRBJ1-6,CASSMGQVDNSPLHF,TGTGCCAGCTCTATGGGGCAGGTTGATAATTCACCCCTCCACTTT
TRBD1,.,TRBV18,TRBJ1-1,CASSLRDRDGSEAFF,TGTGCCAGCTCTCTCCGGGACAGGGATGGCTCTGAAGCTTTCTTT
.,.,TRBV15,TRBJ2-7,CATSRDDFPKTISYEQYF,TGTGCCACCAGCAGAGATGACTTCCCTAAAACCATATCCTACGAGCAGTACTTC
TRBD1,.,TRBV28,TRBJ1-4,CASSSPDRAGEKLFF,TGTGCCAGCAGTTCCCCCGACAGGGCGGGGGAAAAACTGTTTTTT
.,.,TRBV5-4,TRBJ2-7,CASSKDSSYEQYF,TGTGCCAGCAGCAAGGACAGCTCCTACGAGCAGTACTTC
.,.,TRBV5-1,TRBJ2-7,CASSSDGGGGYEQYF,TGCGCCAGCAGCTCGGACGGGGGAGGTGGTTACGAGCAGTACTTC
.,.,TRBV5-1,TRBJ1-2,CASSLELGFGRGYTF,TGCGCCAGCAGCCTGGAGCTCGGCTTTGGGCGCGGCTACACCTTC
.,once,TRBV27,TRBJ1-5,CASRRHSDSNQPQHF,TGTGCCAGCAGGCGACACAGCGATAGCAATCAGCCCCAGCATTTT
TRBD1,.,TRBV2,TRBJ1-2,CASSEERDRGYGYTF,TGTGCCAGCAGTGAAGAGAGGGACAGGGGCTATGGCTACACCTTC
TRBD2,.,TRBV6-1,TRBJ2-1,CASSEGIRAGVNEQFF,TGTGCCAGCAGTGAAGGGATCCGGGCGGGAGTGAATGAGCAGTTCTTC
.,few,TRBV29-1,TRBJ1-2,CSVEEVQGLGYGYTF,TGCAGCGTTGAAGAAGTCCAGGGGCTTGGCTATGGCTACACCTTC
.,.,TRBV6-6,TRBJ2-4,CASTPGAVAKNIQYF,TGTGCCAGCACCCCCGGGGCGGTAGCCAAAAACATTCAGTACTTC
TRBD1,.,TRBV5-1,TRBJ2-2,CASSIRDRDPGELFF,TGCGCCAGCAGCATCCGGGACAGGGATCCCGGGGAGCTGTTTTTT
TRBD1,.,TRBV6-1,TRBJ1-3,CASVPAGQGEDTIYF,TGTGCCAGCGTTCCGGCTGGACAGGGAGAGGACACCATATATTTT
.,.,TRBV5-1,TRBJ2-7,CASSLAGGYGDEQYF,TGCGCCAGCAGCTTGGCCGGGGGATACGGGGACGAGCAGTACTTC
TRBD2,.,TRBV5-1,TRBJ2-3,CASSLARTSGRGDTQYF,TGCGCCAGCAGCTTGGCCAGGACTAGCGGGAGGGGAGATACGCAGTATTTT
.,.,TRBV6-4,TRBJ2-2,CASREWASPPGELFF,TGTGCCAGCAGGGAGTGGGCTAGTCCGCCCGGGGAGCTGTTTTTT
.,.,TRBV21-1,TRBJ2-4,CASSKAGWDRASNLAKNIQYF,TGTGCCAGCAGCAAAGCAGGCTGGGACAGGGCTTCTAATTTGGCCAAAAACATTCAGTACTTC
.,.,TRBV28,TRBJ1-5,CASNRGLSNQPQHF,TGTGCCAGCAATAGGGGTCTGAGCAATCAGCCCCAGCATTTT
.,.,TRBV6-4,TRBJ2-6,CASRQEGSGANVLTF,TGTGCCAGCAGACAGGAGGGCTCTGGGGCCAACGTCCTGACTTTC
.,.,TRBV9,TRBJ2-7,CASSVGTGSSYEQYF,TGTGCCAGCAGCGTGGGCACAGGAAGCTCCTACGAGCAGTACTTC
TRBD1,few,TRBV7-2,TRBJ2-7,CANRDSGTGLYEQYF,TGTGCCAACCGTGACTCCGGGACAGGGTTGTACGAGCAGTACTTC
TRBD2,few,TRBV5-4,TRBJ2-3,CASSSSGASTDTQYF,TGTGCCAGCAGCAGTAGCGGGGCGAGCACAGATACGCAGTATTTT
TRBD2,.,TRBV28,TRBJ2-3,CASSRLPGLAGGGDTQYF,TGTGCCAGCAGTCGTCTACCGGGACTAGCGGGAGGAGGGGATACGCAGTATTTT
.,.,TRBV6-1,TRBJ1-1,CASSELRNTEAFF,TGTGCCAGCAGTGAACTGAGGAACACTGAAGCTTTCTTT
.,once,TRBV9,TRBJ2-7,CASSVDQGLSYEQYF,TGTGCCAGCAGCGTAGATCAGGGGCTCTCCTACGAGCAGTACTTC
.,once,TRBV29-1,TRBJ2-3,CSGGRSGTLRTDTQYF,TGCAGCGGTGGACGCTCAGGAACCCTACGCACAGATACGCAGTATTTT
.,few,TRBV27,TRBJ2-7,CASSFSGFGEQYF,TGTGCCAGCAGTTTTAGTGGGTTTGGAGAGCAGTACTTC
.,.,TRBV30,TRBJ2-2,CAWNRQGRAGELFF,TGTGCCTGGAATCGGCAGGGTAGGGCCGGGGAGCTGTTTTTT
TRBD2,once,TRBV28,TRBJ2-5,CASSQDLRGGQETQYF,TGTGCCAGCAGCCAAGATTTGCGGGGGGGTCAAGAGACCCAGTACTTC
.,once,TRBV15,TRBJ1-1,CATSRDRGQAGTEAFF,TGTGCCACCAGCAGAGATCGGGGGCAGGCCGGGACTGAAGCTTTCTTT
.,.,TRBV5-1,TRBJ2-5,CASSLDVGGAGETQYF,TGCGCCAGCAGCTTGGATGTGGGGGGAGCAGGGGAGACCCAGTACTTC
.,.,TRBV5-5,TRBJ2-3,CASSLEDHYTDTQYF,TGTGCCAGCAGCTTGGAGGACCATTACACAGATACGCAGTATTTT
TRBD2,.,TRBV5-5,TRBJ2-3,CASSLYLAGGPTDTQYF,TGTGCCAGCAGCTTGTACCTAGCGGGAGGGCCGACAGATACGCAGTATTTT
.,.,TRBV10-3,TRBJ1-2,CAISEEIIWNYGYTF,TGTGCCATCAGTGAAGAAATTATTTGGAACTATGGCTACACCTTC
.,.,TRBV28,TRBJ2-6,CASYGGGPIGANVLTF,TGTGCCTCCTACGGGGGTGGGCCGATTGGGGCCAACGTCCTGACTTTC
TRBD1,.,TRBV27,TRBJ1-1,CASSTRDRVAEAFF,TGTGCCAGCAGTACCCGGGACAGGGTGGCTGAAGCTTTCTTT
.,.,TRBV18,TRBJ2-7,CASKTTDLSYEQYF,TGTGCCAGCAAGACGACAGACCTTTCTTACGAGCAGTACTTC
TRBD2,.,TRBV6-5,TRBJ2-5,CASSYGAGGLFETQYF,TGTGCCAGCAGTTACGGGGCGGGGGGGCTTTTTGAGACCCAGTACTTC
.,once,TRBV19,TRBJ2-2,CASSITNTRASTGELFF,TGTGCCAGTAGTATCACCAATACTAGGGCGAGCACCGGGGAGCTGTTTTTT
.,.,TRBV5-1,TRBJ2-6,CASRTGPTNSGANVLTF,TGCGCCAGCAGAACAGGACCGACCAACTCTGGGGCCAACGTCCTGACTTTC
TRBD2,.,TRBV6-5,TRBJ2-1,CASRSGTSYEQFF,TGTGCCAGCAGATCCGGGACTAGCTATGAGCAGTTCTTC
TRBD1,.,TRBV19,TRBJ1-2,CASSVTGGGGYTF,TGTGCCAGTAGCGTAACAGGGGGTGGTGGCTACACCTTC